The sample holds one count of the clone carrying this T cell receptor beta chain. The CDR3 extends over 15 amino acids. Germline assignment: CDR1 SSHAT and CDR2 FNYEAQ (reference sequence). V lost 6 bases, J lost 0 bases, and 11 bases lay in between. This entry is derived from a study of blood T cell repertoires in COVID-19. Researchers sorted participants into cohorts using their self-reported clinical history. All recovered Cohort 3 donors got two negative PCRs, got clearance, or saw symptom resolution. Methods used by the authors: From reference gene primer amplification, estimates of nucleated cell counts were derived. Here immunoSEQ multiplex PCR was the method, and the copy in TCRdb shows in-frame clones only, minus some. The DNA was the basis for D and trimming; V, J and clone size are from that table. The table has around 300,000 clones, 80% to 90% seen once.

The material sequenced was PBMCs or T cells enriched from blood (not recorded which). The receptor was derived from a man aged 25-45 years who had recovered from COVID-19. The chain combines TRBV7-7 with TRBJ1-4, with D unresolved. CDR3 residues: CASSQKLATNEKLFF. CDR3 DNA: TGTGCCAGCAGTCAGAAACTAGCAACTAATGAAAAACTGTTTTTT.